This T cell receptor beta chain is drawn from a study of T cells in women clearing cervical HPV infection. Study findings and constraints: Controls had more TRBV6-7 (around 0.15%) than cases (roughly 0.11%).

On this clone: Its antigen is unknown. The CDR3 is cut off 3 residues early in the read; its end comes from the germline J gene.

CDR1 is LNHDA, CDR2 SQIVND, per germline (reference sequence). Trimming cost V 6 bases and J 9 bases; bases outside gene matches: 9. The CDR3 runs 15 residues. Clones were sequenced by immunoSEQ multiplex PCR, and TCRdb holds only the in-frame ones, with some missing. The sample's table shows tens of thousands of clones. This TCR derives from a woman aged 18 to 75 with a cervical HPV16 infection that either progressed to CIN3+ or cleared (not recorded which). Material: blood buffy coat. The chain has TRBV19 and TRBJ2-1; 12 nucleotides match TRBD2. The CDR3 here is CASSILAGGPVEQFF. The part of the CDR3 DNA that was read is TGTGCCAGTAGCATCCTAGCGGGGGGGCCTGTTGAG.